This TCR beta chain was documented in a study of breast tumors, draining lymph nodes, adjacent tissues. Study results and limitations: Tumor repertoires ranked between lymph nodes and nontumor tissue in diversity, with V and J gene preferences.

TCRdb recomputed calls from the multiplex PCR reads with MiXCR, one row per CDR3 protein. The sample yields 7,000 to 9,000 distinct CDR3 sequences, under 85% seen once. Note on this clonotype: Its antigen is undetermined.

CDR3 length: 12 amino acids. Trimming removed 6 bases from V and 7 bases from J, with 10 bases in between. The clonotype originates from a female donor with breast cancer. Some clones in this sample may be carry-over from other donors' samples. The gene calls are TRBV12-3 or TRBV12-4 and TRBJ1-5; D not resolved. Source material: tumor-adjacent breast tissue. CDR3 sequence reads: CASSPGVQPQHF. CDR3 nucleotides: TGTGCCAGCAGCCCTGGAGTGCAGCCCCAGCATTTT.